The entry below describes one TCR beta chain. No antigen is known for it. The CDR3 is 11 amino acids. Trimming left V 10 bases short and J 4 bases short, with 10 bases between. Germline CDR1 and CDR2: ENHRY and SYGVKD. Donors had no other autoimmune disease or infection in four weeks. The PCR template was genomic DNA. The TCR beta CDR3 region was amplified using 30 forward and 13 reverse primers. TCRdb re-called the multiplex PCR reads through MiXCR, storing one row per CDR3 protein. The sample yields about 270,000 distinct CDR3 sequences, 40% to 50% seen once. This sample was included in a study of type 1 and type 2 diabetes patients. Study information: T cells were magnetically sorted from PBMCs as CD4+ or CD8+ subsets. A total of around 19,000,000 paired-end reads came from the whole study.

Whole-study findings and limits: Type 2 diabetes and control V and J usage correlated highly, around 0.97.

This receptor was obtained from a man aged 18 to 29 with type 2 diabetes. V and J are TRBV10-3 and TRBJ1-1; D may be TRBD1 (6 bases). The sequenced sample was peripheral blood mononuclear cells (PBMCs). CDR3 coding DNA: TGTGCCACCGGGACACCCACTGAAGCTTTCTTT. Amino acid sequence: CATGTPTEAFF.